Shown below are 22 T cell receptor beta chains from a single sample sequenced in a study of shared clonotypes between healthy human individuals. Terminally differentiated effector memory CD45RA+ cells were left out of the naive CD8 fraction, which was CD45RO-negative and positively selected for CCR7. Data came from immunoSEQ multiplex PCR; TCRdb stores just in-frame clones and leaves some out. The repertoire holds some 1,900,000 clones, with about 95% as singletons. Sample: naive CD8+ T cells sorted from blood. The receptors shown here come from a man in his late teens or twenties in good health.

The chain employs TRBV11-2 and TRBJ2-3; tentatively, D is TRBD2 (5 bases). V was trimmed by 2 bases and J by 2 bases, leaving 17 bases between them. CDR1 is SGHAT and CDR2 is FQNNGV in the germline V gene. CDR3 length: 17 amino acids. CDR3: CASSLSGDFLNTDTQYF. In DNA form, the CDR3 reads TGTGCCAGCAGCTTAAGCGGTGATTTCCTCAACACAGATACGCAGTATTTT.

This clone was counted once. The same CDR3 also results from other DNA sequences found in this sample. The chain uses TRBV5-4 and TRBJ2-1; D uncertain. The V gene's germline CDR1 is SGHNT and CDR2 YYREEE (reference sequence). The CDR3 has 13 amino acids. V lost 4 bases to trimming and J lost 3 bases, with 8 bases between them. Here the CDR3 reads CASSLASYNEQFF. Written as DNA, the CDR3 is TGTGCCAGCAGCCTCGCTAGCTACAATGAGCAGTTCTTC. The complete variable domain, with remaining parts taken from reference TRBV5-4 and TRBJ2-1, reads ETGVTQSPTHLIKTRGQQVTLRCSSQSGHNTVSWYQQALGQGPQFIFQYYREEENGRGNFPPRFSGLQFPNYSSELNVNALELDDSALYLCASSLASYNEQFFGPGTRLTVL.

On this clone: The sample contains more than one DNA sequence encoding this CDR3. This chain uses TRBV7-6 with TRBJ2-7, with D uncertain. V lost 1 base to trimming and J lost 1 base, with 5 bases between them. CDR1 is SGHVS and CDR2 is FNYEAQ in the germline V gene. The CDR3 has 13 residues. The CDR3 sequence is CASSLDWSYEQYF. In DNA, the CDR3 is TGTGCCAGCAGCTTAGACTGGTCCTACGAGCAGTACTTC.

The chain is built from TRBV6-5 and TRBJ2-2; the D is unclear. V was pared by 4 bases and J by 2 bases, with 5 bases between. This CDR3 has 13 amino acids. The V gene's germline CDR1 is MNHEY and CDR2 SVGAGI. CDR3 nucleotide sequence: TGTGCCAGCAGTTCTAGTAACACCGGGGAGCTGTTTTTT. This translates into CASSSSNTGELFF.

The chain is built from TRBV4-1 and TRBJ2-3, with TRBD2 matching over 10 bases. Germline CDR1 is MGHRA and CDR2 is YSYEKL. The CDR3 runs 16 residues. V lost 4 bases, J lost 4 bases, and 8 bases stayed unmatched. CDR3 DNA sequence: TGCGCCAGCAGCCTCCCGGGACTAGCGTTTGCAGATACGCAGTATTTT. Residues: CASSLPGLAFADTQYF.

This clone was seen a few times. This chain joins TRBV5-1 and TRBJ1-5; TRBD1 might be the D (5 bases). The germline CDR1 and CDR2 sequences are SGHRS and YFSETQ. Trimming took 3 bases from V and 7 from J, leaving 11 bases between them. CDR3 length: 13 residues. CDR3 sequence (DNA): TGCGCCAGCAGCTGGGTGTGGGGGCAGCCCCAGCATTTT. Translation: CASSWVWGQPQHF.

The chain combines TRBV6-5 with TRBJ2-1; D is possibly TRBD1 (6 bases). The CDR3 sequence is 12 residues long. The germline V gene has CDR1 MNHEY and CDR2 SVGAGI. V dropped 6 bases and J dropped 8 bases, with 11 bases sitting between them. The CDR3 DNA reads as TGTGCCAGCAGCCAAGGGGGTTATGAGCAGTTCTTC. Its translation is CASSQGGYEQFF.

The chain combines TRBV7-6 with TRBJ2-5; the D is unclear. The CDR3 spans 12 residues. From germline, CDR1 is SGHVS and CDR2 FNYEAQ. The V and J ends lost 5 bases and 5 bases respectively, with 9 bases between them. The CDR3 DNA reads TGTGCCAGCAGCAACGGTTGGGAGACCCAGTACTTC. Translation gives CASSNGWETQYF.

In DNA form, the CDR3 reads TGTGCCAGCAGCTTAGGAGGACTAGCGGGCCCGTACCAAGAGACCCAGTACTTC. Amino acid sequence: CASSLGGLAGPYQETQYF. The V call is TRBV7-2, the J call TRBJ2-5; TRBD2 agrees at 11 bases. CDR1 and CDR2 from the germline V gene are SGHTA and FQGNSA. There are 18 residues in the CDR3. The junction had 7 bases not matched to a gene; V was cut back by 1 base and J by 0 bases.

With respect to this clone: At the DNA level, this CDR3 is encoded by other sequences in the same sample as well. CDR3 loop: CASSPGTGDYGYTF. The CDR3 nucleotides read TGCGCCAGCAGCCCAGGGACAGGGGACTATGGCTACACCTTC. The chain uses TRBV4-1 and TRBJ1-2; TRBD1 matches at 10 bases. Germline V gives CDR1 MGHRA, CDR2 YSYEKL. V shed 4 bases, J shed 3 bases, and the junction held 2 bases outside the gene matches. The CDR3 totals 14 residues.

The chain links TRBV2 to TRBJ1-2; 10 nucleotides match TRBD1. The ends lost 5 bases at V and 7 bases at J; junction bases unmatched: 7. The CDR3 sequence is 14 residues long. The germline gives CDR1 SNHLY, CDR2 FYNNEI. The CDR3 DNA reads TGTGCCAGCAGTTTGGGACAGGGGAAGGTTGGCTACACCTTC. This gives the protein CASSLGQGKVGYTF.

This rearrangement joins TRBV11-2 to TRBJ2-7; tentative D call: TRBD2 (6 bases). V was cut by 1 base and J by 2 bases, with 12 bases left in between. The V gene's germline CDR1 is SGHAT and CDR2 FQNNGV. The CDR3 sequence is 15 residues long. The CDR3 loop reads CASSLVVRGTYEQYF. The CDR3 coding sequence is TGTGCCAGCAGCTTAGTCGTCCGGGGGACCTACGAGCAGTACTTC.

The chain links TRBV27 to TRBJ1-2; TRBD1 matches 10 bases. Trimming cost V 7 bases and J 6 bases; bases outside gene matches: 11. The CDR3 has 15 amino acids. Germline assignment: CDR1 MNHEY and CDR2 SMNVEV (reference sequence). CDR3 sequence reads: CASTRGTGVFNGYTF. The CDR3 DNA reads as TGTGCCAGCACTCGGGGGACAGGGGTTTTCAATGGCTACACCTTC.

Note on this clone: The junction does not match germline at one end; this may be a read error. This rearrangement joins TRBV11-2 to TRBJ2-5; D is unresolved. This CDR3 spans 13 amino acids. Germline V CDR1 and CDR2: SGHAT, FQNNGV. The CDR3 spells CASGLDLEETQYF. The CDR3 bases are TGTGCCAGCGGCTTAGACTTGGAAGAGACCCAGTACTTC.

The J gene is TRBJ1-2, the V gene TRBV11-2; TRBD1 matches 9 bases. The germline V gene encodes CDR1 SGHAT and CDR2 FQNNGV. This CDR3 spans 16 amino acids. J gave up 8 bases and V 2 bases, and 12 bases lay outside the gene matches. For the CDR3, the DNA is TGTGCCAGCAGCTTAAACGGGGACAGGGCCCTATTCGGCTACACCTTC. Encoded protein: CASSLNGDRALFGYTF.

The J gene is TRBJ2-1, the V gene TRBV4-1; perhaps TRBD1 as D (6 bases). V lost 4 bases and J lost 5, with 15 bases in between. The germline gives CDR1 MGHRA, CDR2 YSYEKL. This CDR3 is built from 15 residues. CDR3 DNA sequence: TGCGCCAGCAGCCCGGTGGGGGCTATTAACAATGAGCAGTTCTTC. This encodes CASSPVGAINNEQFF.

CDR3 in amino acids: CASSFDRSNEKLFF. In DNA form, the CDR3 reads TGTGCCAGCAGCTTCGACCGCTCTAATGAAAAACTGTTTTTT. The rearrangement uses TRBV5-6 and TRBJ1-4; D uncertain. Trimming removed 2 bases at V and 3 bases at J, with 8 bases between. Per germline, CDR1 SGHDT and CDR2 YYEEEE. CDR3 size: 14 residues.

This sequence joins TRBV2 and TRBJ1-1; 7 nucleotides align to TRBD1. After removal of 2 bases from V and 5 bases from J, the junction contained 2 bases not matched to a gene. CDR1 and CDR2 from the germline V gene are SNHLY and FYNNEI. The CDR3 contains 13 residues. DNA of the CDR3: TGTGCCAGCAGTGAAACGGACAGGACTGAAGCTTTCTTT. Translated: CASSETDRTEAFF.

The genes are TRBV6-6 and TRBJ1-2, with D tentatively TRBD1 (5 bases). The CDR3 is made up of 15 amino acids. Germline V lookup: CDR1 MNHNY, CDR2 SVGAGI (reference sequence). V dropped 4 bases and J dropped 2 bases, with 14 bases sitting between them. CDR3 DNA sequence: TGTGCCAGCAGTTTCATAGACAGCTCGAACTATGGCTACACCTTC. It yields the protein CASSFIDSSNYGYTF.

V is TRBV2 and J is TRBJ2-3; TRBD2 might be the D (5 bases). The germline V gene encodes CDR1 SNHLY and CDR2 FYNNEI. The V end was cut by 6 bases, the J end by 2 bases, with 15 bases between. CDR3 length equals 15 residues. CDR3 nucleotide sequence: TGTGCCAGCAGGGGCGGTGTCGGGGACACAGATACGCAGTATTTT. This sequence encodes CASRGGVGDTDTQYF.

This clone was observed a single time. The sample has other DNA sequences that encode this CDR3 too. The chain links TRBV11-2 to TRBJ2-7, with D tentatively TRBD1 (7 bases). V lost 5 bases to trimming and J lost 4 bases, with 12 bases between them. Germline CDR1 and CDR2: SGHAT and FQNNGV. The length of the CDR3 is 13 residues. This CDR3 reads CASSLRGAYEQYF. Here the CDR3 DNA reads TGTGCCAGCAGCCTCAGGGGGGCTTACGAGCAGTACTTC.

V is TRBV10-2 and J is TRBJ2-1, with TRBD1 identical over 7 bases. V shed 6 bases and J 3 bases; nucleotides not matched to a gene: 5. Looked up from germline, CDR1 is WSHSY and CDR2 is SAAADI. This CDR3 is built from 14 residues. The CDR3: CASSLRDSYNEQFF. The CDR3 DNA reads as TGCGCCAGCAGCCTCCGGGACAGCTACAATGAGCAGTTCTTC.